The TCR beta chain under discussion was sequenced for a study of radiation and T cells in renal cell carcinoma. Described treatment: treatment-naive control, cytoreductive nephrectomy. This table comes from immunoSEQ multiplex PCR, and its TCRdb copy is limited to in-frame clones, with some not included. This sample has some 15,000 clones; about 50% occur once, and the top ten carry 9.5% to 10%. This clone was detected only once. Its cognate antigen is unknown. Its ends do not fully match the called genes, so a read error is possible. General study points: Compared with controls, irradiated tumors showed greater TCR clonality. Compared with controls, irradiated tumors had more, larger dominant CDR3 motifs.

There are 13 residues in the CDR3. The chain joins TRBV5-3 to TRBJ2-3; D unresolved. TRBV5-3 is classed as an ORF, of uncertain function. The specimen was tumor tissue, collected from a patient whose treatment was nephrectomy without radiotherapy. This clonotype was sampled from a man aged 35-49 years with renal cell carcinoma. DNA of the CDR3: TGTGCCAGCAGCTTAACTAACACAGATACGCAGTATTTT. Protein product: CASSLTNTDTQYF.